Below, one TCR beta chain is given with its context. Its antigen remains unidentified. No base quality values were provided; no much bigger clone lies one nucleotide off. With the immunoSEQ assay, which is a bias-controlled multiplex PCR relying on V- and J-specific primers, TCR beta CDR3 regions were amplified from genomic DNA. A proprietary barcode and Illumina adapter sequences were added to the CDR3 amplicons in a second PCR step. An Illumina MiSeq instrument was used for sequencing of the CDR3 libraries. The study's own analysis went as follows. immunoSEQ Analyzer 3.0 was used for export and quality control, with R Bioconductor and Immunarch used for downstream analyses. Repertoire metrics were calculated using only productive rearrangements within the normalized downsampled data set. In the normalized cohort, a clonotype counted as pathologically expanded if the clonotype was larger than 5 templates. The Inverse Simpson Index served as the measure of repertoire diversity. To capture all clonotypes, the CMV-specificity analyses were run on the non-normalized data set. TCRdb took over this immuneACCESS table, retaining in-frame rearrangements with V and J assigned. Such tables are incomplete; in checked studies, under half of the missing clones stem from an unresolved V gene, and the remainder is unexplained. For V, J and clone size, that table is used; D and trimming come from the DNA. For this sample there are 55,000 to 70,000 clones; around 94% appear just once. The top ten constitute 1.5% to 2% of the sample.

Blood samples for TCR beta sequencing were provided by related transplant donors. Using Nuclei Lysis Solution, genomic DNA was extracted from unfractionated peripheral blood mononuclear cells that were either fresh or cryopreserved. The CDR3, cysteine through phenylalanine, is 15 amino acids long. The CDR3 DNA has 45 bases and is translated from base 1. The germline V end is reduced by 5 bases and the J end by 5 bases; junction bases left unmatched: 5. Per the germline V gene, SGHDN is the CDR1 and FVKESK is the CDR2. This specimen belongs to a study of T cell clonotyping in hematopoietic cell transplantation (TCRdb year 2021). Looking at the study overall: In the study, more than 130 blood samples were gathered from a few dozen consecutive transplant recipients and their related donors. Recruitment of patients ran from late 2015 to early 2017, and follow-up continued until September 2020 or until death. The full study reports these points: A decrease in recipient TCR diversity was observed after transplant, and a progressive increase in pathologically expanded clonotypes was seen from day 30 to day 180. Overlap with donor repertoires was found for only a small fraction of recipient repertoires, with over 95% found to appear de novo at the given depth. Donor and pretransplant recipient Inverse Simpson Index values predicted broader posttransplant TCR repertoire diversity. Sample size was limited, and cells were not sorted, so CD4 and CD8 repertoire contributions could not be separated.

Sample: peripheral blood mononuclear cells. This receptor chain uses TRBV14 and TRBJ2-5; the central 13 bases match TRBD2. The TCR was taken from a man aged 50 to 60 in good health. Some clones in this sample may be carry-over from other donors' samples. The nucleotide sequence reads as follows: TGTGCCAGCAGCTATGGACTAGCGGGAGTGGAGACCCAGTACTTC. Translated, this gives CASSYGLAGVETQYF.